This paragraph covers one T cell receptor beta chain sequence. J gave up 1 base and V 3 bases, and 14 bases lay outside the gene matches. The germline CDR1 and CDR2 sequences are LGHNT and FRNRAP. The length of the CDR3 is 20 residues. The source of the sample is a study of control samples from healthy donors and cancer patients. Profiled with immunoSEQ multiplex PCR; TCRdb holds only in-frame clones, not every one. Here the sample spans approximately 71,000 clones, around nine tenths being singletons. This receptor was taken from a man aged 55 to 69 with lung cancer. The chain recombines TRBV12-5 with TRBJ2-3; 12 positions match TRBD2. Sequenced input: PBMCs. CDR3 loop: CASGFSASGGAAIRTDTQYF. The CDR3 DNA sequence: TGTGCTAGTGGTTTTTCGGCTAGCGGGGGGGCCGCGATACGCACAGATACGCAGTATTTT. Using reference TRBV12-5 and TRBJ2-3 for the parts outside the CDR3, the full variable domain is DARVTQTPRHKVTEMGQEVTMRCQPILGHNTVFWYRQTMMQGLELLAYFRNRAPLDDSGMPKDRFSAEMPDATLATLKIQPSEPRDSAVYFCASGFSASGGAAIRTDTQYFGPGTRLTVL.